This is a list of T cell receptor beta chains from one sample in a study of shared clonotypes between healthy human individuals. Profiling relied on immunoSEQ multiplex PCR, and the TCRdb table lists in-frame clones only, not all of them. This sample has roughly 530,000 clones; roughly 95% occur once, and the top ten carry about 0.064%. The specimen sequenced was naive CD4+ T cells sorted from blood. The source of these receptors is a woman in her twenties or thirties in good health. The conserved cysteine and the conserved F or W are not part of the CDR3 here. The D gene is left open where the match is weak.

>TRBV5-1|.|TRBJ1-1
ASSLGRNTEAF
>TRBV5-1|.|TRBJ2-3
ASSQITRPTDTQY
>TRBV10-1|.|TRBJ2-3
ASSESASTDTQY
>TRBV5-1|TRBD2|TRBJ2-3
ASSLASGRMDTQY
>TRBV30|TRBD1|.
AWRKTGGSYEQY
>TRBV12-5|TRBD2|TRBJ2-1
ASAVGLAGENEQF
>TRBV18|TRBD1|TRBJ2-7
ASSPVSGQGHEQY
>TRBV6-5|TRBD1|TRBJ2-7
ASSSGQHYEQY
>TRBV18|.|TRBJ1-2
ASSPIDRYYGYT
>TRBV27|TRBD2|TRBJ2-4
ASSLWTSGRGNIQY
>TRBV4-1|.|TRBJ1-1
ASSHRTGMNTEAF
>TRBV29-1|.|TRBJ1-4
SGGGSPDEKLF
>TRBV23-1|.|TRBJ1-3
ASSLTPQASGNTIY
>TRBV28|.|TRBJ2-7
ASSPSATSTLVQY
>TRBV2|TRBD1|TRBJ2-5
ASKTGGETQY
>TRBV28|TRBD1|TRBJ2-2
ASSLGQGYGELF
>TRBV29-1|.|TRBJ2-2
STGPNTGELF
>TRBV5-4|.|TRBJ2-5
ASSLTLPETQY
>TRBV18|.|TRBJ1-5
ASSPPGVGNQPQH
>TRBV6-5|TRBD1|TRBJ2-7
ASRTSGTGGLEQY
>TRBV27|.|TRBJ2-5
ASSPYPGIGETQY
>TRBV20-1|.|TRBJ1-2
SAATDNGYT
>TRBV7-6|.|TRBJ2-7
ASSLVQGGEQY
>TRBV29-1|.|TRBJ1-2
SVEPGASYGYT
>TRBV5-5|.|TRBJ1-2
ASSQRQINYGYT
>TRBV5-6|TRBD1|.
ASSLQGDRRTYEQY
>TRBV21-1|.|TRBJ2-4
ASSLQGRRILGTKNIQY
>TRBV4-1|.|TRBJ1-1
ASSQVATALRGDTEAF
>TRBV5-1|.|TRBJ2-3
ASTSGWGDTQY
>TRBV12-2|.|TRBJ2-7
ASRLATTLAGLLRGQY
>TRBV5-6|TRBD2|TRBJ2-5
ASSARLAGDQETQY
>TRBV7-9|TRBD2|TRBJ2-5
ASSPQGGSGTTKETQY
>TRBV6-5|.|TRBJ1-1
ASRLAGRMNTEAF
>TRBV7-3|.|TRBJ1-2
ASSFGRLYGYT
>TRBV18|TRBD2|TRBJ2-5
ASSPRGGSSQETQY
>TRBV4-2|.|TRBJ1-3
ASRGARAGNTIY
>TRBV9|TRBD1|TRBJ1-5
ASSVGTGTNQPQH
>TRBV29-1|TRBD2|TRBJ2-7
SAQIAGVGEQY
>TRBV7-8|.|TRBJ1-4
ASSLTSGTSEKLF
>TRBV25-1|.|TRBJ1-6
ASSETGFNSPLH
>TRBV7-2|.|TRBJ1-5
ASSSRYRDINSNQPQH
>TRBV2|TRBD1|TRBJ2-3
ASRNDHRTGVEDTQY
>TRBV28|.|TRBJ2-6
ASSLIGASGANVLT
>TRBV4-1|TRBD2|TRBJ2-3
ASSRGQLAGVGADTQY
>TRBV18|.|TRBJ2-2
ASSLASQGTGELF
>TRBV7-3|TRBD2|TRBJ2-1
ASSLGLAAYNEQF
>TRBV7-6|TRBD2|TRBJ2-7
ASSLRGGNEQY
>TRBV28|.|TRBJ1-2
ASSFQAVFNYGYT
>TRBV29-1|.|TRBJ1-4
SVGLQLNEKLF
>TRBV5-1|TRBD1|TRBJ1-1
ASTRGRDTEAF
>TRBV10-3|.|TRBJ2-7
AISFDGLYEQY
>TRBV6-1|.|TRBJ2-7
ASSDKDGGSEQY
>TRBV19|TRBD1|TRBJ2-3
ASTAGGRTDTQY
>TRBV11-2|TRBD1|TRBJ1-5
ASSAADRESNQPQH
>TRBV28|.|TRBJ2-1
ASSPHQVTRNEQF
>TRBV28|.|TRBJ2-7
ASSLVRKPQRNEQY
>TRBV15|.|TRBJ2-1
ATSRGTNEQF
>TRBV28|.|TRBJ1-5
ASSFGGSAQPQH
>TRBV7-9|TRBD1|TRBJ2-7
ASTVDRVSYEQY
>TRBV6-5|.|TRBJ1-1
ASSYFGMGDTEAF